Shown below are 19 T cell receptor beta chains from a single sample sequenced in a study of cytomegalovirus exposure and HLA in healthy donors. A multiplex PCR was run with 60 Vbeta primers and 13 Jbeta primers. Measured with immunoSEQ multiplex PCR; TCRdb has only the in-frame clones, and not every one. The sample has 120,000 to 150,000 clones; about 80% are singletons. Input material: PBMCs. The receptors stem from a woman aged 40-49 years in good health and CMV-seropositive.

The V call is TRBV10-1, the J call TRBJ2-3, with TRBD2 matching 7 bases. Trimming took 3 bases from V and 3 from J; bases not matched to a gene: 6. This CDR3 is built from 15 residues. From germline, CDR1 is WNHNN and CDR2 SYGVQD (reference sequence). CDR3 sequence reads: CASSDQLATTDTQYF. The CDR3 bases are TGCGCCAGCAGTGACCAACTAGCGACAACAGATACGCAGTATTTT.

This clone was detected a few times. The chain joins TRBV6-1 to TRBJ2-7; 8 nucleotides match TRBD2. CDR3 length: 15 residues. The ends lost 6 bases at V and 3 bases at J; junction bases unmatched: 10. Germline V gives CDR1 MNHNS, CDR2 SASEGT. CDR3 nucleotides: TGTGCCAGCAGGGCGGGGGGCCAGGGGCTCTACGAGCAGTACTTC. Translation: CASRAGGQGLYEQYF.

About this clone itself: Other DNA sequences within the sample encode an identical CDR3. The V and J genes are TRBV29-1 and TRBJ1-1; maybe TRBD1 (6 bases). From germline, CDR1 is SQVTM and CDR2 ANQGSEA. Deletions cut 7 bases from V and 1 base from J, with 13 bases between. The length of the CDR3 is 13 residues. The CDR3 coding sequence is TGCAGCGCCCAGGGACAACCGAACACTGAAGCTTTCTTT. It encodes CSAQGQPNTEAFF. The full variable domain, rest sourced from reference TRBV29-1 and TRBJ1-1, is SAVISQKPSRDICQRGTSLTIQCQVDSQVTMMFWYRQQPGQSLTLIATANQGSEATYESGFVIDKFPISRPNLTFSTLTVSNMSPEDSSIYLCSAQGQPNTEAFFGQGTRLTVV.

The chain uses TRBV10-3 and TRBJ1-6, with a tentative D call TRBD1 (6 bases). Germline-derived CDR1 and CDR2 are ENHRY and SYGVKD. V was trimmed by 4 bases and J by 10 bases, leaving 17 bases between them. CDR3 length: 15 residues. CDR3 sequence: CAISGGGAPGSPLHF. The DNA of the CDR3 is TGTGCCATCAGTGGAGGGGGGGCCCCGGGGTCACCCCTCCACTTT.

The chain carries TRBV11-3 and TRBJ2-1, with no clear D. Germline V gives CDR1 SGHNT, CDR2 YENEEA. There are 15 residues in the CDR3. The V end lost 1 base, the J end lost 2 bases, and 9 bases lay between the germline ends. CDR3 DNA: TGTGCCAGCAGCTTAGCCTCACCAGCCTACAATGAGCAGTTCTTC. It specifies CASSLASPAYNEQFF.

The chain combines TRBV2 with TRBJ2-1, with 8 positions matching TRBD2. There are 15 residues in the CDR3. V shed 5 bases, J shed 9 bases, and the junction held 12 bases outside the gene matches. The V gene's germline CDR1 is SNHLY and CDR2 FYNNEI. CDR3 in DNA: TGTGCCAGCAGTCTGAACGGGGGGGCGCGTGGTGAGCAGTTCTTC. Translated, it gives CASSLNGGARGEQFF.

This sequence joins TRBV7-6 and TRBJ2-3, with 11 bases aligning to TRBD2. The CDR3 length is 15 residues. The ends lost 5 bases at V and 4 bases at J; junction bases unmatched: 5. The V gene's germline CDR1 is SGHVS and CDR2 FNYEAQ. CDR3 coding DNA: TGTGCCAGCAGCCCACTAGCGGGAGCCGCAGATACGCAGTATTTT. It codes for CASSPLAGAADTQYF.

This clone was observed once. This chain links TRBV7-9 with TRBJ1-5; D is undetermined. Germline V gene sequence: CDR1 SEHNR, CDR2 FQNEAQ (reference sequence). The CDR3 totals 14 residues. Between the trimmed V and J ends, which lost 5 bases and 7 bases, there was a span of 15 bases. CDR3 sequence (DNA): TGTGCCAGCAGCCCAAGTAGGAGCGGACAGCCCCAGCATTTT. Encoded protein: CASSPSRSGQPQHF.

This clone was found a few times. The J gene is TRBJ2-2, the V gene TRBV29-1, with a weak D call TRBD2 (5 bases). The germline V and J ends were trimmed by 6 bases and 3 bases, with 8 bases remaining between them. Germline loops: CDR1 SQVTM, CDR2 ANQGSEA. CDR3 length: 12 amino acids. The CDR3 coding sequence is TGCAGCGTCCCCGGGGACACCGGGGAGCTGTTTTTT. Residues: CSVPGDTGELFF.

The chain combines TRBV27 with TRBJ2-4; a possible D gene is TRBD1 (5 bases). The CDR3 consists of 15 residues. The germline V and J ends were trimmed by 3 bases and 2 bases, with 11 bases remaining between them. Germline V gene data show CDR1 as MNHEY and CDR2 as SMNVEV (reference sequence). As DNA, the CDR3 is TGTGCCAGCAGTTTTCAGGGCCCCACCAAAAACATTCAGTACTTC. It yields the protein CASSFQGPTKNIQYF.

The V gene is TRBV6-5, the J gene TRBJ2-1; 9 nucleotides align to TRBD1. The length of the CDR3 is 14 residues. The J segment lost 4 bases and the V segment lost 6 bases, leaving 4 bases of the junction unmatched. CDR1 is MNHEY and CDR2 is SVGAGI in the germline V gene. The CDR3, as DNA: TGTGCCAGCAGGTCCGGGACAGGGTACAATGAGCAGTTCTTC. Its translation: CASRSGTGYNEQFF.

V usage is TRBV10-3 and J usage is TRBJ1-6; D is perhaps TRBD1 (6 bases). CDR3 length: 15 amino acids. Per germline, CDR1 ENHRY and CDR2 SYGVKD. V lost 2 bases, J lost 4 bases, and 9 bases lay in between. The CDR3 protein is CAISEGQQYNSPLHF. CDR3 nucleotides: TGTGCCATCAGTGAGGGACAGCAGTATAATTCACCCCTCCACTTT.

The chain joins TRBV6-1 to TRBJ2-1, with D possibly TRBD2 on 6 matching bases. The V and J ends lost 0 bases and 0 bases respectively, with 6 bases between them. This CDR3 contains 15 residues. Germline V gene data show CDR1 as MNHNS and CDR2 as SASEGT. The CDR3 sequence is CASSEAAGSYNEQFF. DNA for the CDR3: TGTGCCAGCAGTGAAGCAGCGGGCTCCTACAATGAGCAGTTCTTC.

This clone was detected only once. The chain combines TRBV28 with TRBJ2-5, with 10 bases fitting TRBD1. J gave up 1 base and V 5 bases, and 7 bases lay outside the gene matches. The CDR3 is 16 amino acids. Germline loops: CDR1 MDHEN, CDR2 SYDVKM. The CDR3 region is CASSLGQGESQETQYF. CDR3 sequence (DNA): TGTGCCAGCAGTCTCGGACAGGGGGAGTCCCAAGAGACCCAGTACTTC.

The rearrangement uses TRBV9 and TRBJ1-1; TRBD1 is a possible D gene (6 bases). Looked up from germline, CDR1 is SGDLS and CDR2 is YYNGEE. The CDR3 spans 13 residues. V dropped 4 bases and J dropped 3 bases, with 10 bases sitting between them. CDR3 loop: CASSLWTDTEAFF. Written as DNA, the CDR3 is TGTGCCAGCAGCCTGTGGACAGACACTGAAGCTTTCTTT.

The rearrangement joins TRBV30 to TRBJ2-7, with 8 bases aligning to TRBD1. This CDR3 contains 12 residues. In germline, CDR1 is GTSNPN, CDR2 SVGIG (reference sequence). V gave up 1 base and J gave up 10 bases; unmatched junction bases: 6. CDR3 sequence reads: CAWSGSGGAQYF. The DNA of the CDR3 is TGTGCCTGGAGTGGGTCAGGGGGCGCACAGTACTTC.

This sequence joins TRBV13 and TRBJ2-7; 7 nucleotides line up with TRBD1. V was clipped by 5 bases and J by 6 bases; unmatched bases: 10. Germline V gene data show CDR1 as PRHDT and CDR2 as FYEKMQ (reference sequence). The CDR3 contains 14 residues. The chain's CDR3 is CASSRGQLLGEQYF. The DNA for the CDR3 is TGTGCCAGCAGCCGGGGACAGCTGCTAGGCGAGCAGTACTTC.

The rearrangement joins TRBV7-9 to TRBJ2-1, with D possibly matching TRBD2 (6 bases). Germline assignment: CDR1 SEHNR and CDR2 FQNEAQ (reference sequence). This CDR3 region has 17 residues. Trimming cost V 5 bases and J 4 bases, with 21 bases left between them. The CDR3 protein is CASSRPEEGLRYNEQFF. In DNA form, the CDR3 reads TGTGCCAGCAGCCGCCCCGAGGAGGGGCTGAGGTACAATGAGCAGTTCTTC.

V gene TRBV6-1 combines with J gene TRBJ2-7, with D tentatively TRBD1 (5 bases). V was shortened by 7 bases and J by 6 bases, with 16 bases between the two germline ends. Germline V gene lookup returns CDR1 MNHNS and CDR2 SASEGT. The length of the CDR3 is 13 residues. The CDR3 loop reads CASNRRVSGEQYF. CDR3 nucleotide sequence: TGTGCCAGCAACCGCAGGGTGTCCGGCGAGCAGTACTTC.